The T cell receptor (beta chain) described here comes from a study of control samples from healthy donors and cancer patients. Assay: immunoSEQ multiplex PCR; the TCRdb copy retains only in-frame clones and omits some. The sample has 350,000 to 450,000 clones; more than 80% are singletons. The receptor was isolated from a man aged 35 to 55 with head and neck cancer. Sequencing input: PBMCs.

CDR3 nucleotides: TGTGCCAGCAGTTTATTGGGCACTCTGGCACGCGACACTGAAGCTTTCTTT. Amino acids: CASSLLGTLARDTEAFF. The rearrangement joins TRBV28 to TRBJ1-1; D is uncertain. The CDR3 loop spans 17 amino acids. V lost 1 base and J lost 3, with 18 bases in between. Germline CDR1 reads MDHEN; CDR2 reads SYDVKM.